Sequencing of this TCR beta chain was carried out in a study of CD8+ T cells in alopecia areata. cDNA reverse transcribed from extracted RNA served as the sequencing template. The assay was immunoSEQ multiplex PCR, and TCRdb's table has in-frame clones only and misses some. Of hundreds of thousands of clones in the sample, 67% were seen once. This clone was seen just once. Cell sorting was applied to PBMCs, and CD4+ and CD8+ T cells were collected. Germline V gene lookup returns CDR1 SGHNT and CDR2 YYREEE (reference sequence). The V end was cut by 3 bases, the J end by 7 bases, with 16 bases between. The CDR3 spans 14 residues.

This sequence was found in a human donor with alopecia areata. The specimen comprised CD4+ T cells sorted from blood, sampled at week 0. This rearrangement joins TRBV5-4 to TRBJ1-2; a possible D gene is TRBD1 (5 bases). CDR3 in DNA: TGTGCCAGCAGCTCCGGAGGGGAGATCCGTGGCTACACCTTC. Translating it yields CASSSGGEIRGYTF.